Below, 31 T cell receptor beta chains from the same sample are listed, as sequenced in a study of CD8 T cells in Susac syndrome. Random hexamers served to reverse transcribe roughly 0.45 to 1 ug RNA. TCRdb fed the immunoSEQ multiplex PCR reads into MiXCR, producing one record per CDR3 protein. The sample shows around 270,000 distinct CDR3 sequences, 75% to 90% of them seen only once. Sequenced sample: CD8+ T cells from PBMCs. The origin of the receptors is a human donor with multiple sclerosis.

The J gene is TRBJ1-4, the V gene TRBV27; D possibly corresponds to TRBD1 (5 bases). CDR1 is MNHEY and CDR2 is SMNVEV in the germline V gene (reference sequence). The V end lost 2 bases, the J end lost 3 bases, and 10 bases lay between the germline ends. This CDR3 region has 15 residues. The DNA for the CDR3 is TGTGCCAGCAGTTTAGGGGCGCTCCCTAATGAAAAACTGTTTTTT. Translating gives CASSLGALPNEKLFF.

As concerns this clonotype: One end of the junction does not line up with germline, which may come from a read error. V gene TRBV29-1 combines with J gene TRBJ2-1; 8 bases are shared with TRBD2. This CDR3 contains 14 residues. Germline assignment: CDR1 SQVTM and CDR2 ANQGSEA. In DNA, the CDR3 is TGCAGCGCCCCAGCGGGAGCAGTGGGCAATGAGCAGCTCTTC. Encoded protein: CSAPAGAVGNEQLF.

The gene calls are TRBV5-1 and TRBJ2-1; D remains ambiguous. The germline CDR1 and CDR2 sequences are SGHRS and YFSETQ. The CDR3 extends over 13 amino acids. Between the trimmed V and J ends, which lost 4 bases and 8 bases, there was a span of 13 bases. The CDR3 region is CASSIPDWDEQFF. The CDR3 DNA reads TGCGCCAGCAGCATCCCTGATTGGGATGAGCAGTTCTTC.

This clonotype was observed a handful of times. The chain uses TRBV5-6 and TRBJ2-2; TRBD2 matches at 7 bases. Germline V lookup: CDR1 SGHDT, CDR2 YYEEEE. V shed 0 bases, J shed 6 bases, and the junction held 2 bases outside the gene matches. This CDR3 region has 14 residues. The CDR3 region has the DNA TGTGCCAGCAGCTTGGCGCGGGGGTCCGGGGAGCTGTTTTTT. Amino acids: CASSLARGSGELFF.

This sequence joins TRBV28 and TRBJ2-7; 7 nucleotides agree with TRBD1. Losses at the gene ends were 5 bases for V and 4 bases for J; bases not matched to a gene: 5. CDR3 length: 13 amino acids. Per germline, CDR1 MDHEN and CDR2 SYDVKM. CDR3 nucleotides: TGTGCCAGCAGTCGGACAGGCGTTTACGAGCAGTACTTC. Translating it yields CASSRTGVYEQYF. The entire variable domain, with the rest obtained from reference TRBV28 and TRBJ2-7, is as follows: DVKVTQSSRYLVKRTGEKVFLECVQDMDHENMFWYRQDPGLGLRLIYFSYDVKMKEKGDIPEGYSVSREKKERFSLILESASTNQTSMYLCASSRTGVYEQYFGPGTRLTVT.

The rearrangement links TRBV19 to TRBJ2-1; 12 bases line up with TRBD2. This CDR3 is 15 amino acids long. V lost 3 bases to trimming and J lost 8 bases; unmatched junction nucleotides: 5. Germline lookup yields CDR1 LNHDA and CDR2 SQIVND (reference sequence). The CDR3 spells CASSITTSGSYEQFF. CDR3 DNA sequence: TGTGCCAGTAGTATTACGACTAGCGGGAGTTATGAGCAGTTCTTC.

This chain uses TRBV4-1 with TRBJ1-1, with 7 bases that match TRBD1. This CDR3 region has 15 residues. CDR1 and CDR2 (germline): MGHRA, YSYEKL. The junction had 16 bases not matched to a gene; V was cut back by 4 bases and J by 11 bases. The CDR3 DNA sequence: TGCGCCAGCAGCCTATCGACAGGGAACGAGGGTTCGGCTTTCTTT. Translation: CASSLSTGNEGSAFF.

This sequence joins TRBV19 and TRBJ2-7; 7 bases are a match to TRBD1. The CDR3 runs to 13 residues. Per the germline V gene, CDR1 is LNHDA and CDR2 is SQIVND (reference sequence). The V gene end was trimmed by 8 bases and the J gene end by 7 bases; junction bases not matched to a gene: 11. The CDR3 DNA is TGTGCCAGTGGGACGACAGGGACGCCGGAGCAGTACTTC. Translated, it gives CASGTTGTPEQYF.

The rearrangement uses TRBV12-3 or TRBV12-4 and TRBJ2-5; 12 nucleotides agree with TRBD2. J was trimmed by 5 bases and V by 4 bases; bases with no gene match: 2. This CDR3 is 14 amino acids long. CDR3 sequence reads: CASSSGTSGETQYF. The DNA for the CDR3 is TGTGCCAGCAGTTCCGGGACTAGCGGGGAGACCCAGTACTTC.

Here the CDR3 DNA reads TGTGCCAGCAGTTACTCAGGCCGGGTTCTATTCTACGAGCAGTACTTC. Translated: CASSYSGRVLFYEQYF. The V call is TRBV6-5, the J call TRBJ2-7; the D is unclear. The V end was cut by 0 bases, the J end by 3 bases, with 15 bases between. The CDR3 has 16 residues. Germline CDR1 is MNHEY and CDR2 is SVGAGI.

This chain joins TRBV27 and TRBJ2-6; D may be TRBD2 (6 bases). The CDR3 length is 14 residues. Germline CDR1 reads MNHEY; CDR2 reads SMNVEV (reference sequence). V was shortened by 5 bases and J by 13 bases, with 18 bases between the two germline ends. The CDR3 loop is CASSSLEGTQVLTF. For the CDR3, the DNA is TGTGCCAGCAGTAGTCTAGAGGGGACTCAAGTCCTGACTTTC.

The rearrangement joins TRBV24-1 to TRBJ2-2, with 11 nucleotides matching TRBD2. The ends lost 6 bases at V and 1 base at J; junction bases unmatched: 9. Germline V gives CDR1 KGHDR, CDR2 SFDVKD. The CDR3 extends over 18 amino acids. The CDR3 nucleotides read TGTGCCACCAGTACGCGGCTAGCGGGGGGAGAGAACACCGGGGAGCTGTTTTTT. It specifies CATSTRLAGGENTGELFF.

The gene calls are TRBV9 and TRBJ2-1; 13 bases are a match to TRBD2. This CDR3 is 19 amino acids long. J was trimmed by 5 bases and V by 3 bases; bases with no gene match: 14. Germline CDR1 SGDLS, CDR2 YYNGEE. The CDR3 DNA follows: TGTGCCAGCAGCGCTAAAGGACTAGCGGGAGTGGGGGTTAACAATGAGCAGTTCTTC. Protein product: CASSAKGLAGVGVNNEQFF. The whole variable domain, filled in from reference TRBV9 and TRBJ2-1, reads DSGVTQTPKHLITATGQRVTLRCSPRSGDLSVYWYQQSLDQGLQFLIQYYNGEERAKGNILERFSAQQFPDLHSELNLSSLELGDSALYFCASSAKGLAGVGVNNEQFFGPGTRLTVL.

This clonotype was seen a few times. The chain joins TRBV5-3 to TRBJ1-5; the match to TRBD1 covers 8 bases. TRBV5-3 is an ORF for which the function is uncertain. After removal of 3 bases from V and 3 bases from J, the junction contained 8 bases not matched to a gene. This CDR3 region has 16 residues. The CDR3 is CARSSHWTGNNQPQHF. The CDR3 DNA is TGTGCCAGAAGCTCCCACTGGACAGGGAACAATCAGCCCCAGCATTTT.

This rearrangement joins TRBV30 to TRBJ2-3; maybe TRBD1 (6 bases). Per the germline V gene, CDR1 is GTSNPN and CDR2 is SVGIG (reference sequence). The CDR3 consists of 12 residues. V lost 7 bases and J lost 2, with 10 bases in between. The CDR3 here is CASWDNTDTQYF. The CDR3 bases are TGTGCCTCCTGGGACAACACAGATACGCAGTATTTT. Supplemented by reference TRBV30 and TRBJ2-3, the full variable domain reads SQTIHQWPATLVQPVGSPLSLECTVEGTSNPNLYWYRQAAGRGLQLLFYSVGIGQISSEVPQNLSASRPQDRQFILSSKKLLLSDSGFYLCASWDNTDTQYFGPGTRLTVL.

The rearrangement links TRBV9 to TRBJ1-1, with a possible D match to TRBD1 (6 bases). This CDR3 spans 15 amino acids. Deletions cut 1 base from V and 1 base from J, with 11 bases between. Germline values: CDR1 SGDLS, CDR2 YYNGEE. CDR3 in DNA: TGTGCCAGCAGCGTAAAGGGAGGGGGGAACACTGAAGCTTTCTTT. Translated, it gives CASSVKGGGNTEAFF.

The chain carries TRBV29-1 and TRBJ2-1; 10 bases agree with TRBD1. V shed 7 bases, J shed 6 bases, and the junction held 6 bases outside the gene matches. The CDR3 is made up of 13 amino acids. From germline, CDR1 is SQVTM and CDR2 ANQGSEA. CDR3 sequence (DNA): TGCAGCGCGACAGGGGGCGCGGGCAATGAGCAGTTCTTC. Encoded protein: CSATGGAGNEQFF.

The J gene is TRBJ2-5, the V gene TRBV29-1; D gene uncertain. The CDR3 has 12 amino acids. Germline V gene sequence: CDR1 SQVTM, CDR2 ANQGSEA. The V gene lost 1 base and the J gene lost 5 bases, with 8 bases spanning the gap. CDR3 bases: TGCAGCGTTGAAGGAGTCAGGGAGACCCAGTACTTC. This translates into CSVEGVRETQYF.

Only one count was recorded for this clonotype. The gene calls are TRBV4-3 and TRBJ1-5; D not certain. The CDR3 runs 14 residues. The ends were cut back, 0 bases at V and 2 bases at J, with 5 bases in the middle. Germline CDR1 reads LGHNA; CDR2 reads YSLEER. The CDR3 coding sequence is TGCGCCAGCAGCCAAGAATGGGGCAATCAGCCCCAGCATTTT. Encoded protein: CASSQEWGNQPQHF.

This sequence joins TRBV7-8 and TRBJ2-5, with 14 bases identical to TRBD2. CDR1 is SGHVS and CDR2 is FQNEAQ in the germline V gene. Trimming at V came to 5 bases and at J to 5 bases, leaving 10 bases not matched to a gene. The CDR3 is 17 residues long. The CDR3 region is CASSPRRLAGGRETQYF. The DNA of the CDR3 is TGTGCCAGCAGCCCCCGACGACTAGCGGGGGGGAGGGAGACCCAGTACTTC. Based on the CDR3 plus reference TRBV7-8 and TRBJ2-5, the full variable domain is GAGVSQSPRYKVAKRGQDVALRCDPISGHVSLFWYQQALGQGPEFLTYFQNEAQLDKSGLPSDRFFAERPEGSVSTLKIQRTQQEDSAVYLCASSPRRLAGGRETQYFGPGTRLLVL.

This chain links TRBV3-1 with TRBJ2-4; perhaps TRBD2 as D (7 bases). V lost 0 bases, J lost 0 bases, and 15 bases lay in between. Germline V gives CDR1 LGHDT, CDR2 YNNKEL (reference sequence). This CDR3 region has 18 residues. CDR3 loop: CASSQDGGALLAKNIQYF. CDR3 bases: TGTGCCAGCAGCCAAGATGGGGGGGCATTACTAGCCAAAAACATTCAGTACTTC.

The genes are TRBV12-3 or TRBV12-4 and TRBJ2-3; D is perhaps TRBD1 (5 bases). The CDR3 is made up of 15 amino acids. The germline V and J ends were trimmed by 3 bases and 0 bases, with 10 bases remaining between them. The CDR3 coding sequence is TGTGCCAGCAGTTTTTTGGGGCTTAGCACAGATACGCAGTATTTT. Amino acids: CASSFLGLSTDTQYF.

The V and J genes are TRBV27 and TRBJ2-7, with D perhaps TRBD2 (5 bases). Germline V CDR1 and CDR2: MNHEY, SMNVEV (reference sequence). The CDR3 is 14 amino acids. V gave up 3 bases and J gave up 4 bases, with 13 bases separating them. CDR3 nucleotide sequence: TGTGCCAGCAGTTTCCGGGGATCCACTTACGAGCAGTACTTC. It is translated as CASSFRGSTYEQYF.

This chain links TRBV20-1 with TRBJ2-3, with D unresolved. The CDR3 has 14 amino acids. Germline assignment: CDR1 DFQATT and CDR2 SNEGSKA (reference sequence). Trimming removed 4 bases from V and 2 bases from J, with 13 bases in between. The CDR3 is CSAKGGGDTDTQYF. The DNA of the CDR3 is TGCAGTGCTAAAGGTGGCGGAGACACAGATACGCAGTATTTT.

In DNA, the CDR3 is TGTGCCATCGGTCGGGATAGTTACAATGAGCAGTTCTTC. It yields the protein CAIGRDSYNEQFF. This chain connects TRBV10-3 to TRBJ2-1, with D perhaps matching TRBD2 (5 bases). V lost 8 bases to trimming and J lost 4 bases, with 12 bases between them. CDR1 is ENHRY, CDR2 SYGVKD, per germline. The CDR3 sequence is 13 residues long.

CDR3 amino acids: CASSTGPHNEQFF. As DNA, the CDR3 is TGTGCCAGTAGTACCGGACCACACAATGAGCAGTTCTTC. The gene calls are TRBV19 and TRBJ2-1; D gene ambiguous. V lost 4 bases to trimming and J lost 5 bases, with 9 bases between them. The CDR3 is made up of 13 amino acids. The germline CDR1 and CDR2 sequences are LNHDA and SQIVND (reference sequence).

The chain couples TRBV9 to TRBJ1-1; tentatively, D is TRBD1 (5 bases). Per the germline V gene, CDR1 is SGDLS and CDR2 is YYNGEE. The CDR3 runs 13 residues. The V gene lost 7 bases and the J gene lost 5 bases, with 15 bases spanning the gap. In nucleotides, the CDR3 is TGTGCCAGCTCGCCCGGCGGGGGGACTGAAGCTTTCTTT. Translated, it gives CASSPGGGTEAFF.

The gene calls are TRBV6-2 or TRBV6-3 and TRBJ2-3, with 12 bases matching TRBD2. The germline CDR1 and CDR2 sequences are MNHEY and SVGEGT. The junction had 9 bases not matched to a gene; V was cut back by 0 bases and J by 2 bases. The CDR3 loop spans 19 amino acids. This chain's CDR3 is CASSYSRTSGILPTDTQYF. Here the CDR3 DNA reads TGTGCCAGCAGTTACTCGAGGACTAGCGGGATTTTGCCCACAGATACGCAGTATTTT.

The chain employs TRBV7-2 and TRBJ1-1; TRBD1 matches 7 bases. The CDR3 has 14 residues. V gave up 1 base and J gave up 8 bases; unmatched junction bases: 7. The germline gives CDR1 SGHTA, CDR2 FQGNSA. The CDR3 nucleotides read TGTGCCAGCAGCTTAGTATCGGGACAGAAGGAAGCTTTCTTT. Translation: CASSLVSGQKEAFF.

The CDR3 loop reads CASSIYGGEETQYF. CDR3 sequence (DNA): TGTGCCAGCAGCATCTACGGAGGGGAAGAGACCCAGTACTTC. This rearrangement joins TRBV9 to TRBJ2-5; D possibly corresponds to TRBD2 (6 bases). The CDR3 loop spans 14 amino acids. Germline loops: CDR1 SGDLS, CDR2 YYNGEE. V was shortened by 4 bases and J by 3 bases, with 13 bases between the two germline ends.

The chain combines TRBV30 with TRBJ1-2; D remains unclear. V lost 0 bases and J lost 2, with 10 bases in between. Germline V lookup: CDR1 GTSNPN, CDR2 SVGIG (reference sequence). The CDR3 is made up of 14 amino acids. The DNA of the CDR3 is TGTGCCTGGAGTGTACCGGCTTCCAACTATGGCTACACCTTC. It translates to CAWSVPASNYGYTF.